The 13 T cell receptor beta chains below were found in one sample sequenced in a study of PD-L1 blockade in urothelial cancer. The data were produced by immunoSEQ multiplex PCR, yet TCRdb's version contains in-frame clones alone and is incomplete. The repertoire includes about 91,000 clones, 90% to 95% of them detected once, and 7.5% to 10% sits in the top ten. The sample was PBMCs, taken around atezolizumab (anti-PD-L1) treatment. Receptors originate from a man aged 60 to 69 with urothelial cancer.

This sequence joins TRBV2 and TRBJ1-3; a possible D gene is TRBD1 (5 bases). Germline-derived CDR1 and CDR2 are SNHLY and FYNNEI. This CDR3 region has 15 residues. V dropped 1 base and J dropped 3 bases, with 10 bases sitting between them. The CDR3 coding sequence is TGTGCCAGCAGTGAAGGACAGTCGTTTGGAAACACCATATATTTT. Protein sequence: CASSEGQSFGNTIYF.

This clone was observed a single time. The chain combines TRBV28 with TRBJ2-1; TRBD1 agrees at 9 bases. Germline V CDR1 and CDR2: MDHEN, SYDVKM. CDR3 length: 16 amino acids. Trimming at V came to 8 bases and at J to 5 bases, leaving 13 bases not matched to a gene. The CDR3 here is CASGKQGAIRNNEQFF. As DNA, the CDR3 is TGTGCCAGCGGAAAACAGGGGGCCATCAGGAACAATGAGCAGTTCTTC.

This chain joins TRBV7-9 and TRBJ1-5, with TRBD1 as a possible D gene (5 bases). The CDR3 consists of 13 residues. The V gene lost 3 bases and the J gene lost 4 bases, with 7 bases spanning the gap. Germline V gene lookup returns CDR1 SEHNR and CDR2 FQNEAQ (reference sequence). The CDR3 sequence is CASSLGQNQPQHF. CDR3 DNA: TGTGCCAGCAGCTTGGGGCAGAATCAGCCCCAGCATTTT.

V and J are TRBV6-5 and TRBJ1-2; 10 bases fit TRBD1. Germline V CDR1 and CDR2: MNHEY, SVGAGI. J was trimmed by 8 bases and V by 6 bases; bases with no gene match: 9. The CDR3 is 14 residues long. The CDR3 reads CASRGQGYFGGYTF. The CDR3 nucleotides are TGTGCCAGCAGGGGACAGGGGTATTTTGGCGGCTACACCTTC.

The rearrangement links TRBV2 to TRBJ1-5, with TRBD1 matching 8 bases. V trimming: 6 bases; J trimming: 7 bases; junction bases outside the gene matches: 5. This CDR3 region has 13 residues. CDR1 and CDR2 (germline): SNHLY, FYNNEI. This CDR3 is CASRQGEVQPQHF. As DNA, the CDR3 is TGTGCCAGCAGACAGGGGGAGGTGCAGCCCCAGCATTTT. Supplemented by reference TRBV2 and TRBJ1-5, the full variable domain reads EPEVTQTPSHQVTQMGQEVILRCVPISNHLYFYWYRQILGQKVEFLVSFYNNEISEKSEIFDDQFSVERPDGSNFTLKIRSTKLEDSAMYFCASRQGEVQPQHFGDGTRLSIL.

This chain joins TRBV6-1 and TRBJ2-7; maybe TRBD2 (5 bases). Germline assignment: CDR1 MNHNS and CDR2 SASEGT. Trimming shortened V by 3 bases and J by 6 bases, and 9 bases separated the two germline ends. There are 12 residues in the CDR3. The CDR3 reads CASSDRLREQYF. For the CDR3, the DNA is TGTGCCAGCAGTGACCGACTACGCGAGCAGTACTTC.

V usage is TRBV19 and J usage is TRBJ2-5; tentatively, D is TRBD2 (6 bases). The CDR3 loop spans 14 amino acids. Germline V gene data show CDR1 as LNHDA and CDR2 as SQIVND (reference sequence). Trimming stripped 7 bases from V and 5 bases from J, with 17 bases between. For the CDR3, the DNA is TGTGCCAGTACCATGACTAGTCGTGGGGAGACCCAGTACTTC. It translates to CASTMTSRGETQYF.

The rearrangement uses TRBV10-2 and TRBJ2-3; weak D call: TRBD1 (6 bases). The germline gives CDR1 WSHSY, CDR2 SAAADI. The ends were cut back, 6 bases at V and 0 bases at J, with 7 bases in the middle. The CDR3 totals 13 residues. CDR3 sequence: CASRDSSTDTQYF. DNA of the CDR3: TGCGCCAGCAGGGACAGTAGCACAGATACGCAGTATTTT.

The chain combines TRBV5-4 with TRBJ1-2, with D possibly TRBD1 on 5 matching bases. From germline, CDR1 is SGHNT and CDR2 YYREEE (reference sequence). Trimming cost V 4 bases and J 1 base, with 11 bases left between them. This CDR3 region has 14 residues. The chain's CDR3 is CASSTGGGNYGYTF. DNA of the CDR3: TGTGCCAGCAGCACGGGCGGGGGTAACTATGGCTACACCTTC.

The chain employs TRBV15 and TRBJ2-2; D is ambiguous. CDR3 length: 13 amino acids. Germline V gene sequence: CDR1 LNHNV, CDR2 YYDKDF (reference sequence). V lost 2 bases to trimming and J lost 4 bases, with 5 bases between them. The CDR3 reads CATSRFGTGELFF. The CDR3 DNA sequence: TGTGCCACCAGCAGATTCGGCACCGGGGAGCTGTTTTTT.

This clone was picked up a small number of times. The chain employs TRBV29-1 and TRBJ2-7; possibly TRBD2 for D (6 bases). CDR1 and CDR2 from the germline V gene are SQVTM and ANQGSEA. The CDR3 length is 12 residues. The V end was cut by 7 bases, the J end by 6 bases, with 16 bases between. CDR3: CSGRASASEQYF. CDR3 nucleotide sequence: TGCAGCGGAAGGGCTAGCGCTAGCGAGCAGTACTTC.

V usage is TRBV28 and J usage is TRBJ1-2; no firm D call. This CDR3 is built from 15 residues. Deletions cut 3 bases from V and 3 bases from J, with 14 bases between. Looked up from germline, CDR1 is MDHEN and CDR2 is SYDVKM. Here the CDR3 reads CASSFSVVPHYGYTF. The DNA for the CDR3 is TGTGCCAGCAGTTTTTCGGTTGTTCCACACTATGGCTACACCTTC.

CDR3 DNA sequence: TGTGCCAGCAGCCCGATCAGCGGGGGTTACAATGAGCAGTTCTTC. Translation: CASSPISGGYNEQFF. The rearrangement links TRBV5-5 to TRBJ2-1; 8 bases align to TRBD2. The ends lost 4 bases at V and 4 bases at J; junction bases unmatched: 7. The CDR3 loop spans 15 amino acids. From germline, CDR1 is SGHKS and CDR2 YYEKEE (reference sequence).